These 12 T cell receptor beta chains were sequenced from one sample in a study of T cell responses to AZD1222 COVID-19 vaccine. Generated by immunoSEQ multiplex PCR, the TCRdb table keeps only in-frame clones and is missing some. Of over 100,000 clones detected, more than 75% appear once; the ten largest clones hold less than 1.3%. Sample: peripheral blood, taken 28 days after the second AZD1222 dose. Source of these receptors: an adult who received the AZD1222 COVID-19 vaccine.

The chain couples TRBV6-1 to TRBJ1-4; D gene unclear. V shed 0 bases and J shed 7 bases, with 12 bases lying between them. The CDR3 spans 15 residues. In germline, CDR1 is MNHNS, CDR2 SASEGT. The CDR3 region has the DNA TGTGCCAGCAGTGAAGCGCTGGGATCTGGTGAAAAACTGTTTTTT. This translates into CASSEALGSGEKLFF.

The DNA of the CDR3 is TGTGCCAGCAGTGAACAGCCACATTCACCCCTCCACTTT. As protein: CASSEQPHSPLHF. V gene TRBV2 combines with J gene TRBJ1-6; D is undetermined. The CDR3 spans 13 residues. The V end lost 2 bases, the J end lost 8 bases, and 7 bases lay between the germline ends. Germline loops: CDR1 SNHLY, CDR2 FYNNEI.

The gene calls are TRBV5-6 and TRBJ1-2; maybe TRBD1 (6 bases). Germline CDR1 and CDR2: SGHDT and YYEEEE. This CDR3 is built from 15 residues. V was cut by 4 bases and J by 2 bases, with 15 bases left in between. CDR3 in DNA: TGTGCCAGCAGCCCGGGGCCAGGGGCCAACTATGGCTACACCTTC. Translating gives CASSPGPGANYGYTF.

The chain carries TRBV3-1 (or the pseudogene TRBV3-2) and TRBJ2-1, with D uncertain. There are 15 residues in the CDR3. Germline V gives CDR1 LGHDT, CDR2 YNNKEL (reference sequence). Trimming took 6 bases from V and 0 from J, leaving 12 bases between them. CDR3 DNA: TGTGCCAGCAGTCCCGGTCCTCTCTCCTACAATGAGCAGTTCTTC. This codes for CASSPGPLSYNEQFF.

The chain employs TRBV20-1 and TRBJ2-7; tentative D call: TRBD1 (6 bases). The V end lost 3 bases, the J end lost 0 bases, and 12 bases lay between the germline ends. The CDR3 loop spans 14 amino acids. Germline V CDR1 and CDR2: DFQATT, SNEGSKA (reference sequence). The CDR3 is CSASPQGYSYEQYF. In DNA form, the CDR3 reads TGCAGTGCTAGTCCGCAGGGGTACTCCTACGAGCAGTACTTC.

The chain combines TRBV18 with TRBJ1-3; unclear D gene. Per the germline V gene, CDR1 is KGHSH and CDR2 is LQKENI. This CDR3 spans 15 amino acids. V was cut by 0 bases and J by 3 bases, with 9 bases left in between. CDR3: CASSPPTGFGNTIYF. The CDR3, as DNA: TGTGCCAGCTCACCACCTACGGGGTTTGGAAACACCATATATTTT.

The gene calls are TRBV5-6 and TRBJ2-5; 9 bases are a match to TRBD2. From germline, CDR1 is SGHDT and CDR2 YYEEEE. J was trimmed by 4 bases and V by 4 bases; bases with no gene match: 11. There are 16 residues in the CDR3. Written as DNA, the CDR3 is TGTGCCAGCAGCACGAGAACATCGGGACTAGCAGAGACCCAGTACTTC. This sequence encodes CASSTRTSGLAETQYF.

The chain links TRBV28 to TRBJ2-7; TRBD1 is a possible D gene (5 bases). V gave up 2 bases and J gave up 2 bases, with 19 bases separating them. The CDR3 spans 17 residues. Germline V gene lookup returns CDR1 MDHEN and CDR2 SYDVKM. In DNA, the CDR3 is TGTGCCAGCAGTTTACCTTCAGGCAGGGATTTACCCTACGAGCAGTACTTC. Translation gives CASSLPSGRDLPYEQYF.

This chain joins TRBV5-1 and TRBJ2-7; 9 bases match TRBD1. The CDR3 covers 15 residues. The V segment lost 7 bases and the J segment 6 bases; nucleotides outside the gene matches: 14. CDR1 is SGHRS and CDR2 is YFSETQ in the germline V gene. CDR3 nucleotides: TGCGCCAGCTCTCGGTCAGGACAGGGGATGAGCGAGCAGTACTTC. Protein: CASSRSGQGMSEQYF.

V and J are TRBV11-2 and TRBJ2-7; 11 nucleotides line up with TRBD2. Germline CDR1 SGHAT, CDR2 FQNNGV. The CDR3 consists of 16 residues. V shed 7 bases and J 2 bases; nucleotides not matched to a gene: 10. This CDR3 reads CASTPISGRAAYEQYF. CDR3 nucleotides: TGTGCCAGCACCCCTATTAGCGGGAGGGCCGCCTACGAGCAGTACTTC.

The genes are TRBV29-1 and TRBJ1-5; D uncertain. V lost 4 bases to trimming and J lost 2 bases, with 12 bases between them. The CDR3 spans 14 residues. Germline assignment: CDR1 SQVTM and CDR2 ANQGSEA. CDR3 DNA sequence: TGCAGCGTTGGTGAGCCGGGTGGCAATCAGCCCCAGCATTTT. Translating it yields CSVGEPGGNQPQHF.

The chain recombines TRBV7-9 with TRBJ2-5, with 8 bases lining up with TRBD1. Germline CDR1 is SEHNR and CDR2 is FQNEAQ (reference sequence). V shed 5 bases, J shed 5 bases, and the junction held 7 bases outside the gene matches. This CDR3 is built from 14 residues. CDR3 coding DNA: TGTGCCAGCAGCCCGACAGGGGACGGGGAGACCCAGTACTTC. Translating gives CASSPTGDGETQYF.